The subject of this entry is one T cell receptor (beta chain). These data belong to a study of blood T cell repertoires in COVID-19. Method: immunoSEQ multiplex PCR; TCRdb's copy keeps in-frame clones and lacks some. Found here are under 250,000 clones, about four fifths of them singletons; the top ten hold 4% to 5.5%. Germline V gives CDR1 SNHLY, CDR2 FYNNEI. V lost 6 bases and J lost 9; bases outside the gene matches: 8. CDR3 length equals 15 residues. The TCR sequence derives from a man between 45 and 60 years old with active or convalescent COVID-19. Source material: peripheral blood. The rearrangement joins TRBV2 to TRBJ2-1, with 13 bases aligning to TRBD2. This chain's CDR3 is CASSETSGGNSEQFF. CDR3 nucleotides: TGTGCCAGCAGCGAGACTAGCGGGGGGAATAGTGAGCAGTTCTTC.